This TCR beta chain was documented in a study of monozygotic twins with inflammatory bowel disease. Study-level results: Patients received differing immunosuppressive treatments, which may have added variability to their repertoires.

This CDR3 spans 12 amino acids. Germline loops: CDR1 MGHRA, CDR2 YSYEKL. Following a re-call of the 5' RACE reads, TCRdb has one entry per CDR3 protein and lacks DNA. The repertoire table contains roughly 170,000 distinct CDR3 sequences. As regards this clonotype: Its antigen remains unidentified.

The material sequenced was blood. This receptor was obtained from a human donor with ulcerative colitis or Crohn's disease, or a healthy co-twin of an affected twin (not recorded which). This sequence joins TRBV4-1 and TRBJ1-2; the D gene TCRdb calls, TRBD1, cannot be checked with no DNA. The CDR3 here is CASSQEGSLYTF.